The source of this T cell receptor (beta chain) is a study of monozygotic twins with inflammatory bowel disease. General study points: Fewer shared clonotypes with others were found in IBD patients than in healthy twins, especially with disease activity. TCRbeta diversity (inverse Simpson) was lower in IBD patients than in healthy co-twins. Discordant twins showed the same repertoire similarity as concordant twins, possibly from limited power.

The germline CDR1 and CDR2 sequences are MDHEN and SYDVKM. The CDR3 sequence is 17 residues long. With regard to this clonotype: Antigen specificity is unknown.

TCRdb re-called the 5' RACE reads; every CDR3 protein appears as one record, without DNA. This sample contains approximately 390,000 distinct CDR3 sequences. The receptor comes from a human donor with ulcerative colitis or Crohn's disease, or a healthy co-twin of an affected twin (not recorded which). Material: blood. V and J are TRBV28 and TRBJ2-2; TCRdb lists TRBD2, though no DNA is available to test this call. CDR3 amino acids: CASSFPLAGGRTGELFF.